Presented here are 29 T cell receptor beta chains from one specimen sequenced in a study of T cells after yellow fever vaccination. TCRdb passed the 5' RACE reads through MiXCR, listing each CDR3 protein once. The table has some 550,000 distinct CDR3 sequences, approximately 21% seen once. This specimen consisted of PBMCs, obtained 15 days after the yellow fever booster vaccination. These receptors were obtained from a man aged 25-45 years who received the YFV17D yellow fever vaccine.

In its sample, this clonotype was seen many times. The chain recombines TRBV5-5 with TRBJ2-3; D is unclear. The length of the CDR3 is 11 residues. Trimming removed 2 bases at V and 4 bases at J, with 2 bases between. Germline V CDR1 and CDR2: SGHKS, YYEKEE (reference sequence). CDR3: CASSFPDTQYF. Here the CDR3 DNA reads TGTGCCAGCAGCTTCCCAGATACGCAGTATTTT.

This clonotype was observed a handful of times. The rearrangement links TRBV28 to TRBJ2-1; D is unclear. Germline assignment: CDR1 MDHEN and CDR2 SYDVKM. V was trimmed by 2 bases and J by 4 bases, leaving 12 bases between them. CDR3 length: 15 amino acids. The CDR3 region has the DNA TGTGCCAGCAGTTTAGTTAGGGCCCGGTACAATGAGCAGTTCTTC. This sequence encodes CASSLVRARYNEQFF.

The chain links TRBV5-1 to TRBJ2-5; D is tentatively TRBD1 or TRBD2 (6 bases each). Germline values: CDR1 SGHRS, CDR2 YFSETQ. The V and J ends lost 2 bases and 2 bases respectively, with 13 bases between them. The CDR3 covers 15 residues. The CDR3 sequence is CASSLRQDYQETQYF. CDR3 nucleotide sequence: TGCGCCAGCAGCTTACGACAGGACTATCAAGAGACCCAGTACTTC.

The chain carries TRBV20-1 and TRBJ2-3, with TRBD2 identical over 8 bases. The germline CDR1 and CDR2 sequences are DFQATT and SNEGSKA (reference sequence). The CDR3 contains 13 residues. As DNA, the CDR3 is TGCGTGGGCGATAGCGGGAACACAGATACGCAGTATTTT. Translated, it gives CVGDSGNTDTQYF.

In this sample, this clonotype turned up a few times. J is TRBJ2-1 and V is TRBV28; D unclear. Germline lookup yields CDR1 MDHEN and CDR2 SYDVKM. The CDR3 covers 11 residues. V dropped 7 bases and J dropped 10 bases, with 11 bases sitting between them. The CDR3 spells CASNHEREQFF. Here the CDR3 DNA reads TGTGCCAGCAACCATGAGAGAGAGCAGTTCTTC.

This clonotype was seen more than once but under ten times. The chain carries TRBV5-1 and TRBJ1-1, with D maybe TRBD1 (6 bases). The CDR3 covers 14 residues. Germline V gives CDR1 SGHRS, CDR2 YFSETQ. The V end was cut by 5 bases, the J end by 1 base, with 12 bases between. The CDR3, as DNA: TGCGCCAGCAGTTACAGGGAGCGGAACACTGAAGCTTTCTTT. Its translation is CASSYRERNTEAFF.

The chain joins TRBV7-8 to TRBJ2-5; D is ambiguous. CDR1 is SGHVS, CDR2 FQNEAQ, per germline. The V end was cut by 5 bases, the J end by 5 bases, with 18 bases between. The CDR3 is 15 amino acids. CDR3 sequence: CASSATGPMRETQYF. The CDR3 region has the DNA TGTGCCAGCAGCGCAACCGGACCGATGCGGGAGACCCAGTACTTC.

This clonotype was recorded a few times. The chain uses TRBV20-1 and TRBJ2-3; TRBD2 matches at 11 bases. V lost 2 bases and J lost 5; bases outside the gene matches: 3. Germline values: CDR1 DFQATT, CDR2 SNEGSKA (reference sequence). The CDR3 sequence is 14 residues long. The CDR3 DNA reads TGCAGTGCTAGAACTGGACTAGCGGGAGATACGCAGTATTTT. This sequence encodes CSARTGLAGDTQYF.

This clonotype was picked up a small number of times. The chain carries TRBV7-9 and TRBJ1-2; D perhaps matches TRBD1 (6 bases). The V end was cut by 5 bases, the J end by 7 bases, with 14 bases between. Germline CDR1 SEHNR, CDR2 FQNEAQ (reference sequence). The CDR3 spans 13 residues. CDR3 bases: TGTGCCAGCAGCCTAACAGGGTTTTTTGGCTACACCTTC. It codes for CASSLTGFFGYTF.

In this sample, this clonotype turned up a few times. The chain has TRBV19 and TRBJ1-1, with D maybe TRBD1 (5 bases). This CDR3 contains 15 residues. In germline, CDR1 is LNHDA, CDR2 SQIVND (reference sequence). The V and J ends lost 4 bases and 4 bases respectively, with 16 bases between them. The CDR3 DNA reads as TGTGCCAGTAGTAACCCGGACACCCTGGGCACTGAAGCTTTCTTT. This translates into CASSNPDTLGTEAFF.

The table lists this clonotype with a few counts. The V gene is TRBV12-3 or TRBV12-4, the J gene TRBJ2-1, with 10 bases matching TRBD1. The CDR3 consists of 14 residues. The V and J ends lost 3 bases and 6 bases, in that order; junction bases with no gene match: 2. The CDR3 sequence is CASSLDRGVNEQFF. The CDR3 DNA follows: TGTGCCAGCAGTTTGGACAGGGGGGTCAATGAGCAGTTCTTC.

This chain links TRBV3-1 with TRBJ2-7, with D unclear. V lost 7 bases and J lost 0, with 7 bases in between. The CDR3 sequence is 12 residues long. Germline V gene data show CDR1 as LGHDT and CDR2 as YNNKEL (reference sequence). As DNA, the CDR3 is TGTGCCAGCATGGGCCCCTCCTACGAGCAGTACTTC. Translating gives CASMGPSYEQYF.

J is TRBJ2-7 and V is TRBV5-1; 10 nucleotides agree with TRBD1. Trimming took 4 bases from V and 0 from J; bases not matched to a gene: 7. Looked up from germline, CDR1 is SGHRS and CDR2 is YFSETQ. The CDR3 runs to 16 residues. CDR3 nucleotides: TGCGCCAGCAGCAACGAGGGACAGGGGAACTCCTACGAGCAGTACTTC. This translates into CASSNEGQGNSYEQYF.

This clonotype came up a few times. CDR3: CASSKADSSYEQYF. CDR3 sequence (DNA): TGTGCCAGCAGCAAAGCGGACAGCTCCTACGAGCAGTACTTC. The chain recombines TRBV21-1 with TRBJ2-7. TRBV21-1 is annotated as a pseudogene. CDR3 length equals 14 residues.

This clonotype has just a few counts. The chain is built from TRBV24-1 and TRBJ2-1, with 9 nucleotides matching TRBD2. V lost 0 bases, J lost 1 base, and 9 bases stayed unmatched. CDR1 is KGHDR and CDR2 is SFDVKD in the germline V gene. This CDR3 spans 19 amino acids. CDR3 sequence reads: CATSDLDLAGRGSYNEQFF. The CDR3 DNA reads as TGTGCCACCAGTGATTTGGACCTAGCGGGAAGGGGTTCCTACAATGAGCAGTTCTTC.

The V gene is TRBV9, the J gene TRBJ2-1; 8 nucleotides line up with TRBD1. From germline, CDR1 is SGDLS and CDR2 YYNGEE. The CDR3 is 15 amino acids. Germline trimming cut 4 bases from V and 6 bases from J; bases unmatched to any gene: 9. The CDR3 sequence: CASSSRTGLSNEQFF. The CDR3 DNA sequence: TGTGCCAGCAGCTCCCGGACAGGGTTGAGCAATGAGCAGTTCTTC.

This clonotype showed up just a few times. The chain carries TRBV19 and TRBJ2-1; D may be TRBD1 (5 bases). This CDR3 has 16 residues. CDR1 and CDR2 from the germline V gene are LNHDA and SQIVND (reference sequence). The ends were cut back, 4 bases at V and 1 base at J, with 14 bases in the middle. This CDR3 is CASSSGRASSYNEQFF. As DNA, the CDR3 is TGTGCCAGTAGTAGCGGCAGGGCATCATCCTACAATGAGCAGTTCTTC.

The chain has TRBV3-1 and TRBJ1-6; D is unclear. CDR3 length: 14 amino acids. V was shortened by 1 base and J by 7 bases, with 8 bases between the two germline ends. Germline V gives CDR1 LGHDT, CDR2 YNNKEL (reference sequence). As DNA, the CDR3 is TGTGCCAGCAGCCAAGCGAGGTCCAATTCACCCCTCCACTTT. This translates into CASSQARSNSPLHF.

The chain recombines TRBV5-1 with TRBJ1-1; a weak D match, TRBD1 (5 bases). Trimming took 4 bases from V and 1 from J, leaving 17 bases between them. Germline-derived CDR1 and CDR2 are SGHRS and YFSETQ. The CDR3 extends over 16 amino acids. The CDR3: CASSKGLGDQNTEAFF. The CDR3 coding sequence is TGCGCCAGCAGCAAGGGATTGGGGGATCAGAACACTGAAGCTTTCTTT. Together with reference TRBV5-1 and TRBJ1-1, the CDR3 gives the full variable domain: KAGVTQTPRYLIKTRGQQVTLSCSPISGHRSVSWYQQTPGQGLQFLFEYFSETQRNKGNFPGRFSGRQFSNSRSEMNVSTLELGDSALYLCASSKGLGDQNTEAFFGQGTRLTVV.

This clonotype occurred a few times. The gene calls are TRBV7-9 and TRBJ2-5; D could derive from TRBD1 or TRBD2 (5 bases each). The CDR3 spans 15 residues. The germline CDR1 and CDR2 sequences are SEHNR and FQNEAQ (reference sequence). V lost 0 bases and J lost 4, with 12 bases in between. CDR3 bases: TGTGCCAGCAGCTTAGCTTACCAGGGAGCAGAGACCCAGTACTTC. Translation: CASSLAYQGAETQYF.

The V call is TRBV10-3, the J call TRBJ1-3, with D possibly matching TRBD1 (5 bases). Trimming removed 4 bases from V and 0 bases from J, with 7 bases in between. The CDR3 has 14 residues. CDR1 and CDR2 (germline): ENHRY, SYGVKD. CDR3 coding DNA: TGTGCCATCAGTGTCGACAGCTCTGGAAACACCATATATTTT. Its translation is CAISVDSSGNTIYF.

The sample holds a few counts of this clonotype. CDR3 sequence (DNA): TGTGCCACCGCGGGAGTAAGTGAAGGGACAGGGGTTGTCGAGCAGTACTTC. Residues: CATAGVSEGTGVVEQYF. The gene calls are TRBV24-1 and TRBJ2-7, with TRBD1 matching 10 bases. Germline V gene lookup returns CDR1 KGHDR and CDR2 SFDVKD. The CDR3 loop spans 17 amino acids. Germline trimming cut 9 bases from V and 6 bases from J; bases unmatched to any gene: 19.

The chain joins TRBV7-2 to TRBJ2-7; D not certain. V lost 5 bases to trimming and J lost 5 bases, with 10 bases between them. This CDR3 has 12 amino acids. Germline loops: CDR1 SGHTA, CDR2 FQGNSA. The CDR3 DNA reads TGTGCCAGCAGCCCTAGTTCCCACGAGCAGTACTTC. Amino acid sequence: CASSPSSHEQYF.

This clonotype has just a few counts. The chain is built from TRBV3-1 and TRBJ2-7, with D possibly TRBD2 on 5 matching bases. Looked up from germline, CDR1 is LGHDT and CDR2 is YNNKEL (reference sequence). The CDR3 length is 13 residues. The germline V and J ends were trimmed by 0 bases and 6 bases, with 9 bases remaining between them. CDR3 coding DNA: TGTGCCAGCAGCCAAGATGAGGCGGGCGAGCAGTACTTC. This gives the protein CASSQDEAGEQYF.

This clonotype was seen only a few times. The chain combines TRBV7-2 with TRBJ1-1; 7 bases match TRBD1. V dropped 4 bases and J dropped 8; count of bases not matched to a gene: 4. The length of the CDR3 is 12 residues. Germline lookup yields CDR1 SGHTA and CDR2 FQGNSA. The CDR3 DNA is TGTGCCAGCAGCTCGTCAGGGGGGGAAGCTTTCTTT. It is translated as CASSSSGGEAFF.

This clonotype was recorded a few times. The DNA of the CDR3 is TGCAGTGCTAGATTCCCCCTAGCTGTCCAAGAGACCCAGTACTTC. It codes for CSARFPLAVQETQYF. This chain connects TRBV20-1 to TRBJ2-5; tentative D call: TRBD2 (5 bases). There are 15 residues in the CDR3. Germline values: CDR1 DFQATT, CDR2 SNEGSKA (reference sequence). Trimming left V 2 bases short and J 1 base short, with 14 bases between.

The chain links TRBV5-5 to TRBJ1-5; D gene unclear. V dropped 0 bases and J dropped 11 bases, with 18 bases sitting between them. The CDR3 is made up of 15 amino acids. Germline values: CDR1 SGHKS, CDR2 YYEKEE (reference sequence). CDR3 sequence: CASSLGRPGSKAQHF. The CDR3 region has the DNA TGTGCCAGCAGCTTGGGCAGGCCAGGAAGTAAGGCCCAGCATTTT.

This sequence joins TRBV10-3 and TRBJ2-1; 9 positions match TRBD2. This CDR3 is built from 16 residues. J gave up 1 base and V 10 bases, and 11 bases lay outside the gene matches. Germline assignment: CDR1 ENHRY and CDR2 SYGVKD. Here the CDR3 reads CATNLLAGKSYNEQFF. The CDR3 DNA sequence: TGTGCCACCAATTTACTAGCGGGCAAATCCTACAATGAGCAGTTCTTC.

The chain employs TRBV11-2 and TRBJ1-4; 9 nucleotides match TRBD1. The germline V gene has CDR1 SGHAT and CDR2 FQNNGV. The ends lost 5 bases at V and 2 bases at J; junction bases unmatched: 12. The CDR3 consists of 18 residues. CDR3 DNA sequence: TGTGCCAGCAGCCAGGACCGACAGGGGGGCAGGACTAATGAAAAACTGTTTTTT. It is translated as CASSQDRQGGRTNEKLFF.